This entry concerns a single T cell receptor (beta chain). Its antigen is not known. This CDR3 has 13 amino acids. Germline CDR1 and CDR2: SGHTA and FQGNSA. Between the trimmed V and J ends, which lost 4 bases and 6 bases, there was a span of 12 bases. This record belongs to a study of graft-versus-host responses after intestinal transplantation. As for the study in general: Isolated intestinal, liver-intestinal, or multivisceral transplants had been given to the recipients.

This table comes from immunoSEQ multiplex PCR, and its TCRdb copy is limited to in-frame clones, with some not included. The sample carries 150,000 or so clones, about 93% recorded once. This sequence joins TRBV7-2 and TRBJ1-1; tentatively, D is TRBD1 (6 bases). The material sequenced was unstimulated CD4+ T cells sorted from spleen or lymph node cells, taken before intestinal transplant. This receptor was obtained from a human donor who received an intestinal transplant. CDR3 nucleotides: TGTGCCAGCAGCTGGAACAGGGTCCCTGAAGCTTTCTTT. Its protein is CASSWNRVPEAFF.